This T cell receptor beta chain was sequenced during a study of monozygotic twins with inflammatory bowel disease. Germline V lookup: CDR1 SEHNR, CDR2 FQNEAQ (reference sequence). CDR3 length: 17 residues. About this clonotype itself: Its antigen is undetermined.

The study's findings and limits: Differing T cell subtypes remained indistinguishable.

Each UMI, carrying a 6-nucleotide sample barcode, came from template switching. TCRdb derives one entry per CDR3 protein from the 5' RACE reads, leaving out DNA. The data include hundreds of thousands of distinct CDR3 sequences; the top ten clones carry 2.4%. The rearrangement uses TRBV7-9 and TRBJ2-3; TCRdb lists TRBD1, though no DNA is available to test this call. Sample: blood. The receptor's source is a human donor with ulcerative colitis or Crohn's disease, or a healthy co-twin of an affected twin (not recorded which). CDR3 sequence: CASSTHAGELVTDTQYF. Using reference TRBV7-9 and TRBJ2-3 for the parts outside the CDR3, the full variable domain is DTGVSQNPRHKITKRGQNVTFRCDPISEHNRLYWYRQTLGQGPEFLTYFQNEAQLEKSRLLSDRFSAERPKGSFSTLEIQRTEQGDSAMYLCASSTHAGELVTDTQYFGPGTRLTVL.